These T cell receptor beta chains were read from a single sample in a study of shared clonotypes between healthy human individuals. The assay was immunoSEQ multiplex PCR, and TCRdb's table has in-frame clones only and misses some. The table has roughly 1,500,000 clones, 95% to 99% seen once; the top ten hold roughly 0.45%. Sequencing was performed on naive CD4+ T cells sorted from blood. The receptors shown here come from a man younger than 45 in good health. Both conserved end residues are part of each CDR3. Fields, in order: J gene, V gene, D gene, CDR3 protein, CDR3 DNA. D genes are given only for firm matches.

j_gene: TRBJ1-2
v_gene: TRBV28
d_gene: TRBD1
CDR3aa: CASNRQGNGYTF
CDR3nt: TGTGCCAGCAACCGACAGGGAAATGGCTACACCTTC

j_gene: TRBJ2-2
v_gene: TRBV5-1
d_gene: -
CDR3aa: CASAMGGTGELFF
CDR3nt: TGCGCCAGCGCAATGGGGGGAACCGGGGAGCTGTTTTTT

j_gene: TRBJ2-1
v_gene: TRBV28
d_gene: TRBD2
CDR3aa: CASSPGTSGYNEQFF
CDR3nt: TGTGCCAGCAGCCCCGGGACTAGCGGGTACAATGAGCAGTTCTTC

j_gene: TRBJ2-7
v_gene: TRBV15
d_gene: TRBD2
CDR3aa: CATWGGASGDYEQYF
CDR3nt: TGTGCCACCTGGGGCGGGGCTAGCGGGGACTACGAGCAGTACTTC

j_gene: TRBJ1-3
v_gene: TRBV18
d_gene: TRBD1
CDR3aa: CASSPGQAISGNTIYF
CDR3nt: TGTGCCAGCTCACCGGGACAGGCGATCTCTGGAAACACCATATATTTT

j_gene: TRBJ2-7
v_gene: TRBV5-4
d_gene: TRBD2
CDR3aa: CASSSIAGGSEQYF
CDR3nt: TGTGCCAGCAGCTCCATAGCGGGAGGCTCCGAGCAGTACTTC

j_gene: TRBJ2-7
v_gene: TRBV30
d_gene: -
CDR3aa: CAWSESPYEQYF
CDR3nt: TGTGCCTGGAGTGAGTCTCCCTACGAGCAGTACTTC

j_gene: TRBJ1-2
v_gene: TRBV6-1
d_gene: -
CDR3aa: CASSDGGNYGYTF
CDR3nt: TGTGCCAGCAGTGACGGGGGGAACTATGGCTACACCTTC

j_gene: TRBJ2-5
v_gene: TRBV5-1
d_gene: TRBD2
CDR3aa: CASSLEGLAVQETQYF
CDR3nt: TGCGCCAGCAGCTTGGAGGGACTAGCTGTGCAAGAGACCCAGTACTTC

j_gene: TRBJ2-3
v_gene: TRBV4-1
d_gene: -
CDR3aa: CASSHQGQGSGTQYF
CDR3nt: TGCGCCAGCAGCCACCAGGGCCAGGGTAGTGGTACGCAGTATTTT

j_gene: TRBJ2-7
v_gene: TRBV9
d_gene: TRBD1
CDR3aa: CASSVGQGDHSYEQYF
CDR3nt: TGTGCCAGCAGCGTAGGACAGGGGGACCACTCCTACGAGCAGTACTTC

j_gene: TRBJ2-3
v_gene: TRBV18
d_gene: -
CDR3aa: CASSPRDFTDTQYF
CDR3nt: TGTGCCAGCTCACCCCGGGACTTTACAGATACGCAGTATTTT

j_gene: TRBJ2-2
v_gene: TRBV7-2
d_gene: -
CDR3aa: CASSLVSGTGELFF
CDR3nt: TGTGCCAGCAGCTTAGTCTCCGGCACCGGGGAGCTGTTTTTT

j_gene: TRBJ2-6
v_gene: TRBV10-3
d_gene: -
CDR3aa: CAISESLREANVLTF
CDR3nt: TGTGCCATCAGTGAGTCTCTGCGGGAGGCCAACGTCCTGACTTTC

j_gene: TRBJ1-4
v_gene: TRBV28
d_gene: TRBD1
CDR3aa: CASSTRQGLSEKLFF
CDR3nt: TGTGCCAGCAGCACTAGACAGGGACTGAGTGAAAAACTGTTTTTT

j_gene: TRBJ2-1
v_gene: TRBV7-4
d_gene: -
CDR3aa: CASSLLGGSYNEQFF
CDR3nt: TGTGCCAGCAGCTTACTGGGTGGGTCCTACAATGAGCAGTTCTTC

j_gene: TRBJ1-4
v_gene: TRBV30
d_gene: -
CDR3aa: CAWSVHSSGEKLFF
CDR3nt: TGTGCCTGGAGTGTACACTCTTCGGGGGAAAAACTGTTTTTT